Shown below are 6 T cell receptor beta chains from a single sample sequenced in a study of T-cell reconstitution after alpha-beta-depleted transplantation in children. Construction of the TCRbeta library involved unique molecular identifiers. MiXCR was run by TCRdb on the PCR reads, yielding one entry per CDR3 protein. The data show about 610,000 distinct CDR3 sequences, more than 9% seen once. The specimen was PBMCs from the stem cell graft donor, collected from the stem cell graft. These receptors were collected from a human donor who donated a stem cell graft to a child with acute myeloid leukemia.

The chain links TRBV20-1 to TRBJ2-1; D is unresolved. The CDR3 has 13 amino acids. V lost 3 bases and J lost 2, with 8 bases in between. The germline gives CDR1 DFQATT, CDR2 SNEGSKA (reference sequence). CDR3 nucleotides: TGCAGTGCTAGGCGTTTCACCTACAATGAGCAGTTCTTC. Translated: CSARRFTYNEQFF.

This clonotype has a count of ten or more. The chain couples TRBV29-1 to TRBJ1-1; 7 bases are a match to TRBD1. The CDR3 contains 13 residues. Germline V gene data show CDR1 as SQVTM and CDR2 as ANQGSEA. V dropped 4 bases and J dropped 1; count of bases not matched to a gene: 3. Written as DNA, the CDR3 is TGCAGCGTTGCGACAGGGAGGAACACTGAAGCTTTCTTT. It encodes CSVATGRNTEAFF.

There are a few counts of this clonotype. Here the CDR3 DNA reads TGTGCCAGCTCCGAGGGGCGGGAGGGAGGCGAGCAGTACTTC. Translating it yields CASSEGREGGEQYF. The chain couples TRBV3-1 to TRBJ2-7; 9 nucleotides line up with TRBD2. Germline-derived CDR1 and CDR2 are LGHDT and YNNKEL (reference sequence). This CDR3 is 14 amino acids long. Unmatched junction bases numbered 11, after V lost 8 bases and J lost 6 bases.

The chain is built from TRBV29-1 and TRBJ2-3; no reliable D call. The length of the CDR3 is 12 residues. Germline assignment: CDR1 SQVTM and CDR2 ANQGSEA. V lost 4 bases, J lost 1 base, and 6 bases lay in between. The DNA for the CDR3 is TGCAGCGTTGGAGTCCGCACAGATACGCAGTATTTT. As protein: CSVGVRTDTQYF.

DNA for the CDR3: TGCAGTGCCCAGGGAGACTACGAGCAGTACTTC. Encoded protein: CSAQGDYEQYF. The chain is built from TRBV20-1 and TRBJ2-7, with D possibly being TRBD1 or TRBD2 (5 bases each). This CDR3 comprises 11 residues. The V and J ends lost 6 bases and 3 bases respectively, with 9 bases between them. Germline V lookup: CDR1 DFQATT, CDR2 SNEGSKA (reference sequence).

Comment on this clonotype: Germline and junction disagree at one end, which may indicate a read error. In nucleotides, the CDR3 is TGCAGTGCTAGCGGTGACAGGGATATGGAGACCCAGTACTTT. Translating it yields CSASGDRDMETQYF. The chain combines TRBV20-1 with TRBJ2-5, with 7 bases matching TRBD1. CDR3 length: 14 amino acids. Germline lookup yields CDR1 DFQATT and CDR2 SNEGSKA (reference sequence).